What follows are 11 T cell receptor beta chains derived from one specimen sequenced in a study of blood T cell repertoires in COVID-19. Generated by immunoSEQ multiplex PCR, the TCRdb table keeps only in-frame clones and is missing some. The sample holds under 300,000 clones, around 86% seen once. The sequencing sample was made of peripheral blood. The source is a man of 80 years or more with acute or convalescent COVID-19.

This clone has just a few counts. The chain couples TRBV9 to TRBJ1-3; TRBD1 is a possible D gene (6 bases). Deletions cut 1 base from V and 0 bases from J, with 11 bases between. Germline V lookup: CDR1 SGDLS, CDR2 YYNGEE. This CDR3 is built from 16 residues. The CDR3 coding sequence is TGTGCCAGCAGCGTAAGAGGGGACATCTCTGGAAACACCATATATTTT. Residues: CASSVRGDISGNTIYF.

This chain links TRBV7-8 with TRBJ1-1, with 7 positions matching TRBD1. V was pared by 3 bases and J by 0 bases, with 4 bases of the junction left unmatched. The CDR3 consists of 15 residues. Germline V gives CDR1 SGHVS, CDR2 FQNEAQ. The CDR3 nucleotides are TGTGCCAGCAGCTTCTCGGGACAGCTGAACACTGAAGCTTTCTTT. Its protein product is CASSFSGQLNTEAFF.

This clone was picked up a small number of times. Other DNA sequences within the sample encode an identical CDR3. This sequence joins TRBV7-2 and TRBJ2-1, with 9 bases aligning to TRBD2. The V gene's germline CDR1 is SGHTA and CDR2 FQGNSA. The CDR3 has 17 residues. The ends lost 5 bases at V and 0 bases at J; junction bases unmatched: 8. The CDR3: CASSPNLAGSSYNEQFF. The CDR3, as DNA: TGTGCCAGCAGCCCGAATCTAGCGGGGAGCTCCTACAATGAGCAGTTCTTC.

The V gene is TRBV28, the J gene TRBJ1-5; 7 nucleotides line up with TRBD1. J was trimmed by 7 bases and V by 5 bases; bases with no gene match: 8. This CDR3 spans 14 amino acids. Germline V CDR1 and CDR2: MDHEN, SYDVKM. CDR3 nucleotide sequence: TGTGCCAGCAGTCAGGACAGGCGATGGCAGCCCCAGCATTTT. Translated, it gives CASSQDRRWQPQHF.

V usage is TRBV28 and J usage is TRBJ1-2; D remains ambiguous. CDR1 MDHEN and CDR2 SYDVKM come from the germline V gene. The CDR3 totals 14 residues. V was trimmed by 4 bases and J by 0 bases, leaving 9 bases between them. The CDR3 spells CASSYHGANYGYTF. The CDR3 DNA reads as TGTGCCAGCAGTTACCACGGGGCTAACTATGGCTACACCTTC.

The gene calls are TRBV5-6 and TRBJ1-1; possible D gene TRBD1, 5 bases. The CDR3 length is 16 residues. The germline V gene encodes CDR1 SGHDT and CDR2 YYEEEE. V gave up 6 bases and J gave up 4 bases, with 22 bases separating them. CDR3 protein: CASILLQDTLGTEAFF. CDR3 bases: TGTGCCAGCATCCTATTGCAGGACACCCTGGGCACTGAAGCTTTCTTT.

The V call is TRBV5-4, the J call TRBJ2-7; 7 positions agree with TRBD2. Germline CDR1 reads SGHNT; CDR2 reads YYREEE (reference sequence). The V gene end was trimmed by 0 bases and the J gene end by 1 base; junction bases not matched to a gene: 4. This CDR3 spans 15 amino acids. The CDR3 DNA reads TGTGCCAGCAGCTTGGGGGGGGGTCTATCCTACGAGCAGTACTTC. This sequence encodes CASSLGGGLSYEQYF.

The genes are TRBV24-1 and TRBJ2-5, with D possibly being TRBD2 (6 bases). Deletions cut 3 bases from V and 5 bases from J, with 15 bases between. The CDR3 length is 15 residues. Germline V gene data show CDR1 as KGHDR and CDR2 as SFDVKD. In nucleotides, the CDR3 is TGTGCCACCAGTGATCCACTAGCAGCGGGCGAGACCCAGTACTTC. It yields the protein CATSDPLAAGETQYF.

The V gene is TRBV28, the J gene TRBJ1-5; 7 bases match TRBD1. Germline-derived CDR1 and CDR2 are MDHEN and SYDVKM. J lost 6 bases, V lost 5 bases, and 7 bases had no gene match. This CDR3 is 14 amino acids long. Here the CDR3 DNA reads TGTGCCAGCAGTCTCCCGACAGGGAGTCAGCCCCAGCATTTT. Amino acids: CASSLPTGSQPQHF. Combining the CDR3 with reference TRBV28 and TRBJ1-5 gives the whole variable domain DVKVTQSSRYLVKRTGEKVFLECVQDMDHENMFWYRQDPGLGLRLIYFSYDVKMKEKGDIPEGYSVSREKKERFSLILESASTNQTSMYLCASSLPTGSQPQHFGDGTRLSIL.

The chain uses TRBV11-2 and TRBJ2-1; D is unresolved. Trimming removed 1 base at V and 8 bases at J, with 21 bases between. CDR1 is SGHAT, CDR2 FQNNGV, per germline. The CDR3 extends over 17 amino acids. CDR3 DNA: TGTGCCAGCAGCTTAGTAAATTGGGCCCCGACAACCCATGAGCAGTTCTTC. Translation: CASSLVNWAPTTHEQFF.

This chain links TRBV28 with TRBJ1-5; D possibly corresponds to TRBD1 (6 bases). This CDR3 contains 15 residues. The germline V and J ends were trimmed by 3 bases and 7 bases, with 16 bases remaining between them. CDR1 MDHEN and CDR2 SYDVKM come from the germline V gene. CDR3 sequence (DNA): TGTGCCAGCAGTTTCAGGACAGCCCTGAAGCAGCCCCAGCATTTT. Translation gives CASSFRTALKQPQHF.